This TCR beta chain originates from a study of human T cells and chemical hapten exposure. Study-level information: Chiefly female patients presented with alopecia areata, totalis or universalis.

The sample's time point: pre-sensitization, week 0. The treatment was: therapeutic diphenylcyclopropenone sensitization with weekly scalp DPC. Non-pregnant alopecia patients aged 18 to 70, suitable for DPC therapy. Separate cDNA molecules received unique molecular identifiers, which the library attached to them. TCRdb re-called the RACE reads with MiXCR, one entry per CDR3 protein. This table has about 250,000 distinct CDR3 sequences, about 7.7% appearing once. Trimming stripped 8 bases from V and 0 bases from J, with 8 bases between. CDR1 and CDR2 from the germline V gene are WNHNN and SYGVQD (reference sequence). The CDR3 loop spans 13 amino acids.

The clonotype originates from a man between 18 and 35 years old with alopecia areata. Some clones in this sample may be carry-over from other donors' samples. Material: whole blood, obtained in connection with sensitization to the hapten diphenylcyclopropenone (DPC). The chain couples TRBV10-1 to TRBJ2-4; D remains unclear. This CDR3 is CASGILAKNIQYF. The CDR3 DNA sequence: TGCGCCAGCGGAATTTTAGCCAAAAACATTCAGTACTTC.